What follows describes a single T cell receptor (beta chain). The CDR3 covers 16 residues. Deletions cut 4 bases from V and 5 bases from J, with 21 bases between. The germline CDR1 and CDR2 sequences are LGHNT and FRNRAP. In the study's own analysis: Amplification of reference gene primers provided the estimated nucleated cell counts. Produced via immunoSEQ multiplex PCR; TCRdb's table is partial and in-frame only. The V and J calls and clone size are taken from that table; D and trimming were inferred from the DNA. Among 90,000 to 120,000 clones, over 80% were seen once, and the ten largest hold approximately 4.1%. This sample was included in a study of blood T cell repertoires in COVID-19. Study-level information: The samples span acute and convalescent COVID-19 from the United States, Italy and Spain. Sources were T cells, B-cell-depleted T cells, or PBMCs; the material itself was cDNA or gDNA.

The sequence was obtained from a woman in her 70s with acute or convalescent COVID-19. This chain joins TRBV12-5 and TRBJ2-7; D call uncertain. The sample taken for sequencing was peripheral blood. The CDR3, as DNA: TGTGCTAGTGGTTCCGCCCCGGGTCCTACCCGGGACGAGCAGTACTTC. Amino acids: CASGSAPGPTRDEQYF.